Below are 5 T cell receptor beta chains sequenced from a single sample in a study of blood T cell repertoires in COVID-19. Repertoires were generated with immunoSEQ multiplex PCR, while TCRdb's copy carries only in-frame clones and drops some. The sample has some 200,000 clones; 82% are singletons. Specimen: peripheral blood. Receptors originate from a woman aged 40 to 50 with acute or convalescent COVID-19.

In nucleotides, the CDR3 is TGTGCCAGCAGTGAACGTCAGGGTTGGGCCAACGTCCTGACTTTC. This gives the protein CASSERQGWANVLTF. V is TRBV2 and J is TRBJ2-6, with D possibly matching TRBD1 (5 bases). CDR3 size: 15 residues. The germline gives CDR1 SNHLY, CDR2 FYNNEI. The V end was cut by 2 bases, the J end by 5 bases, with 10 bases between.

The DNA of the CDR3 is TGCAGTGCTAGTGGACTAGCGGGGGCCCCCCAAGAGACCCAGTACTTC. Translation gives CSASGLAGAPQETQYF. This rearrangement joins TRBV20-1 to TRBJ2-5; TRBD2 agrees at 13 bases. Germline V gives CDR1 DFQATT, CDR2 SNEGSKA (reference sequence). Trimming at V came to 3 bases and at J to 1 base, leaving 5 bases not matched to a gene. The CDR3 runs to 16 residues.

This sequence joins TRBV19 and TRBJ1-5; D is undetermined. The germline CDR1 and CDR2 sequences are LNHDA and SQIVND (reference sequence). This CDR3 is built from 13 residues. V was pared by 1 base and J by 4 bases, with 5 bases between. This chain's CDR3 is CASSIGHNQPQHF. The CDR3 DNA is TGTGCCAGTAGTATAGGGCATAATCAGCCCCAGCATTTT.

The V call is TRBV5-1, the J call TRBJ2-5; D might be TRBD2 (6 bases). With 5 bases removed from V and 5 bases from J, the gap between germline ends came to 13 bases. Germline V lookup: CDR1 SGHRS, CDR2 YFSETQ. The CDR3 length is 13 residues. In DNA, the CDR3 is TGCGCCAGCAGTCTACTAGCAGCGGAGACCCAGTACTTC. The encoded protein is CASSLLAAETQYF.

As to this clone: A read error may produce the germline difference seen at one junction end. The chain carries TRBV6-1 and TRBJ1-2; the D gene is possibly TRBD1 (5 bases). CDR1 and CDR2 (germline): MNHNS, SASEGT. This CDR3 contains 16 residues. The CDR3 region has the DNA TGTGCCAGCCGTGAGGGGCAGGGTCCTTATCACTATGGCTACACCTTC. This gives the protein CASREGQGPYHYGYTF.